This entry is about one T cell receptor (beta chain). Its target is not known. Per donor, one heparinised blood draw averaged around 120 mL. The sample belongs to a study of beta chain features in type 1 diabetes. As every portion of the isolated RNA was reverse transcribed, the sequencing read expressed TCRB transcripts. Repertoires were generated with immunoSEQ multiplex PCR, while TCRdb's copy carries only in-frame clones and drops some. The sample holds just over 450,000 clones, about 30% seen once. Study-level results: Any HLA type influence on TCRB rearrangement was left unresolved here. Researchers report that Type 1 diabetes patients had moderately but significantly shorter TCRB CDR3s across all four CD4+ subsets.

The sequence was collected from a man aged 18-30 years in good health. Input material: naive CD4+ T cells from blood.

This chain's CDR3 is CSVGVLAGANTGELFF. CDR3 bases: TGCAGCGTTGGTGTGCTGGCGGGGGCGAACACCGGGGAGCTGTTTTTT. The J gene is TRBJ2-2, the V gene TRBV29-1; 7 bases map to TRBD2. Germline-derived CDR1 and CDR2 are SQVTM and ANQGSEA. Trimming took 4 bases from V and 0 from J; bases not matched to a gene: 8. This CDR3 contains 16 residues.